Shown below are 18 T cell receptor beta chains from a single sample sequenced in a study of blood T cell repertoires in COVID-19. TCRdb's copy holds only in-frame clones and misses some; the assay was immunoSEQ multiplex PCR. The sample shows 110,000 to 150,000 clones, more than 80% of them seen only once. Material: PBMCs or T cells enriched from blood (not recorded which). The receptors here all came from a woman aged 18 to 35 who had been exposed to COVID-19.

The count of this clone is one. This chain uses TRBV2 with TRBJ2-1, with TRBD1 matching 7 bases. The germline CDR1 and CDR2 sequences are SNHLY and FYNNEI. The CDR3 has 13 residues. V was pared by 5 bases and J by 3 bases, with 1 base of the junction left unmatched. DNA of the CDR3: TGTGCCAGCAGTTGGACAGGCTACAATGAGCAGTTCTTC. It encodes CASSWTGYNEQFF.

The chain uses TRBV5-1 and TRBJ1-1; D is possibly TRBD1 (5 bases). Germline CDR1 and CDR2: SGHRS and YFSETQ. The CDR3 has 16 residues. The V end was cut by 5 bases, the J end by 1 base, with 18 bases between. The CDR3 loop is CASSSGIGGENTEAFF. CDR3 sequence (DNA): TGCGCCAGCAGTTCCGGAATTGGGGGGGAGAACACTGAAGCTTTCTTT.

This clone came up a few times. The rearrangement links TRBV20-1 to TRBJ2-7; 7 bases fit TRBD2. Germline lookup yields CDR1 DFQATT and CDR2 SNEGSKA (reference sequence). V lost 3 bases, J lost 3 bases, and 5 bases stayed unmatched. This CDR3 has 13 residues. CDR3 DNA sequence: TGCAGTGCTAGTCAGCGGGACTACTACGAGCAGTACTTC. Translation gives CSASQRDYYEQYF.

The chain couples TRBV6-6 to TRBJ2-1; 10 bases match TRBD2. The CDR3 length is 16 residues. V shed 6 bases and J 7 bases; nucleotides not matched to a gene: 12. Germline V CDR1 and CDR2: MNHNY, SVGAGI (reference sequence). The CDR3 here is CASSPVLAGEMNEQFF. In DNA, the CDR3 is TGTGCCAGCAGCCCGGTGCTAGCGGGAGAAATGAATGAGCAGTTCTTC.

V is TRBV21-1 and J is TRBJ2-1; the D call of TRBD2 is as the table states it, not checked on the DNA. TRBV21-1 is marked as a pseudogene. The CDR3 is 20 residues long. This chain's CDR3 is CASSKAHGPMGLAAYNEQFF. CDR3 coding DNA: TGTGCCAGCAGCAAAGCTCACGGGCCGATGGGACTAGCGGCCTACAATGAGCAGTTCTTC.

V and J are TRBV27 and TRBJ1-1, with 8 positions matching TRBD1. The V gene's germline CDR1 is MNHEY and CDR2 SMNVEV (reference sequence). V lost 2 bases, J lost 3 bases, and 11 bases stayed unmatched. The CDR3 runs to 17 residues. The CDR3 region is CASSLKPDRGWDTEAFF. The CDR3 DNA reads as TGTGCCAGCAGTTTAAAACCCGACAGGGGCTGGGACACTGAAGCTTTCTTT.

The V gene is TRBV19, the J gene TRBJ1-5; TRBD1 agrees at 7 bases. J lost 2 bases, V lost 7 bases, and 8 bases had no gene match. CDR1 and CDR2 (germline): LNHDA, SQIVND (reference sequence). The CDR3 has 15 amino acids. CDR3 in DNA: TGTGCCAGTACCTTTTGGGGACAGCGCAATCAGCCCCAGCATTTT. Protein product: CASTFWGQRNQPQHF.

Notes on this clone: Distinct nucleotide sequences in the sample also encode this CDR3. In DNA, the CDR3 is TGTGCCAGCAGTTCCCCCGGGACAGCGTACGAGCAGTACTTC. Its translation: CASSSPGTAYEQYF. The chain links TRBV28 to TRBJ2-7; 7 positions match TRBD1. The germline V gene encodes CDR1 MDHEN and CDR2 SYDVKM. The CDR3 is made up of 14 amino acids. Germline trimming cut 4 bases from V and 4 bases from J; bases unmatched to any gene: 7.

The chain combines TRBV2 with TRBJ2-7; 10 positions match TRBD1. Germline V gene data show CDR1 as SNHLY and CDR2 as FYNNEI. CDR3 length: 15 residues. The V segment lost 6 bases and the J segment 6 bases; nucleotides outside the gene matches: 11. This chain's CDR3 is CASRKPGQGSPEQYF. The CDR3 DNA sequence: TGTGCCAGCAGGAAACCGGGACAGGGGTCTCCCGAGCAGTACTTC.

The CDR3 sequence is CASSPTGIGNEQFF. The CDR3 bases are TGTGCCAGCAGCCCGACAGGTATCGGCAATGAGCAGTTCTTC. The rearrangement uses TRBV5-6 and TRBJ2-1; possible D gene TRBD1, 6 bases. V gave up 4 bases and J gave up 6 bases, with 14 bases separating them. The germline V gene has CDR1 SGHDT and CDR2 YYEEEE. CDR3 length: 14 residues.

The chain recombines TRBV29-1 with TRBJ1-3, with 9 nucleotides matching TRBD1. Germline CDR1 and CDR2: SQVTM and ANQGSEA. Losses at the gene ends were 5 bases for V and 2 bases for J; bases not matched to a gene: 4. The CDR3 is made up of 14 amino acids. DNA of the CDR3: TGCAGCGTTCAAGGACAGGGGACTGGAAACACCATATATTTT. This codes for CSVQGQGTGNTIYF.

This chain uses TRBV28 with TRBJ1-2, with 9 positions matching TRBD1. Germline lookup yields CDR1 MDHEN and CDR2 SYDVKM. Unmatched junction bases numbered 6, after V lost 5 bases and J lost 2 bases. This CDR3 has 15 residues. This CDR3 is CASSGGGTGNYGYTF. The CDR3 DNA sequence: TGTGCCAGCAGTGGAGGGGGGACAGGGAACTATGGCTACACCTTC.

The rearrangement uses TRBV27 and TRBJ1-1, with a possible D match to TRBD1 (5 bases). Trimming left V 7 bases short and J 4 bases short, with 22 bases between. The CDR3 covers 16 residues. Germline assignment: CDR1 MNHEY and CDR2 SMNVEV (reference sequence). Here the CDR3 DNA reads TGTGCCAGCACCTTAGCTCCGGGACTCGGGGGCACTGAAGCTTTCTTT. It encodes CASTLAPGLGGTEAFF.

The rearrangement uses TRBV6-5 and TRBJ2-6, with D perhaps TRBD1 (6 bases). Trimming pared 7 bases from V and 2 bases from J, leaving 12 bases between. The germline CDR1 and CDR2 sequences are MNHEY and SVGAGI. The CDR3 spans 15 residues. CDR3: CASITGYPGANVLTF. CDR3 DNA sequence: TGTGCCAGCATCACAGGGTATCCTGGGGCCAACGTCCTGACTTTC.

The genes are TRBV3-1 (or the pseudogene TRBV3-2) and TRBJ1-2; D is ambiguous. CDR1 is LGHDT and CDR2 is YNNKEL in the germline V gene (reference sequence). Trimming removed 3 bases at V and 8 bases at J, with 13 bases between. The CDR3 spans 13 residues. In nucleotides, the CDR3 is TGTGCCAGCAGCCAGCCAGGATGGGTGGGCTACACCTTC. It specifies CASSQPGWVGYTF.

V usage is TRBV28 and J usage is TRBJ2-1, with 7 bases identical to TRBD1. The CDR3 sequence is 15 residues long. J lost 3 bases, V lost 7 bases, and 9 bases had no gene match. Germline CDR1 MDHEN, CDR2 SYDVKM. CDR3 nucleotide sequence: TGTGCCAGCAACAGAAGCGACAGGGACTACAATGAGCAGTTCTTC. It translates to CASNRSDRDYNEQFF.

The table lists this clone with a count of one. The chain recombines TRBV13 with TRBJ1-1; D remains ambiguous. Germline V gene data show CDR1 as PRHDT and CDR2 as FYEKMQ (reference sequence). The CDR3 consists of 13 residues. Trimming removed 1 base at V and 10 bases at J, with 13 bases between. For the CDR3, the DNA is TGTGCCAGCAGCTTAGAAGAAGAGGGCGTAGCTTTCTTT. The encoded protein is CASSLEEEGVAFF.

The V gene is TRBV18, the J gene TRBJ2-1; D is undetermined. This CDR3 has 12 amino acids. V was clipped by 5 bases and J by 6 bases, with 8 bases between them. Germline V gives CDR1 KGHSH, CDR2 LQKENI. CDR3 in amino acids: CASSANGNEQFF. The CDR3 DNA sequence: TGTGCCAGCTCAGCCAACGGCAATGAGCAGTTCTTC.